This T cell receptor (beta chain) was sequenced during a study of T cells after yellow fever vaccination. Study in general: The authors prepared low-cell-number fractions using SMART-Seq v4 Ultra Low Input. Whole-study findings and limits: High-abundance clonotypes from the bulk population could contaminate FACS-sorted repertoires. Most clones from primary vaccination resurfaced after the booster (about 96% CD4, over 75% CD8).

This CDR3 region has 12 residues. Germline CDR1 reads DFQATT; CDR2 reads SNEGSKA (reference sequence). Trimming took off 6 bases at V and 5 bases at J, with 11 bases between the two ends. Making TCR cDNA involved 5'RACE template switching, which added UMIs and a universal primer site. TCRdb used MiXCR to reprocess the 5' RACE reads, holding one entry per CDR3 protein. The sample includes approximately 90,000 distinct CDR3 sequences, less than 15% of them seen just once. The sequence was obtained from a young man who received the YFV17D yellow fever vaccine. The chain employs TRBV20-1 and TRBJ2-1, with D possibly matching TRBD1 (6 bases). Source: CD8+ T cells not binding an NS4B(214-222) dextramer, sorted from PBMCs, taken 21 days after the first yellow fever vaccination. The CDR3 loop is CSAPGTHNEQFF. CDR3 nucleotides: TGCAGTGCCCCCGGGACACACAATGAGCAGTTCTTC.